One and the same sample provided the 32 T cell receptor beta chains below, sequenced in a study of cytomegalovirus exposure and HLA in healthy donors. Vbeta (60) and Jbeta (13) primers were used in the PCR. Here immunoSEQ multiplex PCR was the method, and the copy in TCRdb shows in-frame clones only, minus some. The sample shows about 110,000 clones, roughly 66% of them seen only once. Sequencing was done on a sample of PBMCs. The receptors were sampled from a woman aged 30 to 39 in good health and CMV-seronegative.

This sequence joins TRBV11-1 and TRBJ2-7, with 7 bases matching TRBD1. The V gene end was trimmed by 5 bases and the J gene end by 4 bases; junction bases not matched to a gene: 14. CDR1 and CDR2 (germline): SGHAT, FQDESV (reference sequence). CDR3 length: 16 amino acids. The CDR3 DNA reads as TGTGCCAGCAGCCCCCGGTGGGCCGGGACAGAGTACGAGCAGTACTTC. Its protein is CASSPRWAGTEYEQYF.

The sample holds a few counts of this clone. The J gene is TRBJ1-2, the V gene TRBV14, with TRBD1 matching over 8 bases. Germline-derived CDR1 and CDR2 are SGHDN and FVKESK. The CDR3 contains 14 residues. With 1 base clipped from V and 4 bases from J, the junction kept 2 bases outside the gene matches. CDR3 residues: CASSQVGTGYGYTF. The DNA for the CDR3 is TGTGCCAGCAGCCAAGTCGGGACAGGCTATGGCTACACCTTC.

This rearrangement joins TRBV5-1 to TRBJ2-1; TRBD2 matches 8 bases. Germline assignment: CDR1 SGHRS and CDR2 YFSETQ. V shed 1 base and J 7 bases; nucleotides not matched to a gene: 7. The CDR3 runs to 15 residues. The CDR3 DNA sequence: TGCGCCAGCAGCTTGCTAAGCGGGAGCCTAAATGAGCAGTTCTTC. It codes for CASSLLSGSLNEQFF.

The J gene is TRBJ2-7, the V gene TRBV28; 11 nucleotides align to TRBD1. The V gene's germline CDR1 is MDHEN and CDR2 SYDVKM. J lost 7 bases, V lost 5 bases, and 7 bases had no gene match. The length of the CDR3 is 14 residues. The CDR3 reads CASSPTRDRGEQYF. CDR3 coding DNA: TGTGCCAGCAGTCCGACCCGGGACAGGGGGGAGCAGTACTTC.

This rearrangement joins TRBV28 to TRBJ1-1, with 7 bases aligning to TRBD1. V trimming: 6 bases; J trimming: 0 bases; junction bases outside the gene matches: 4. This CDR3 is 14 amino acids long. Germline V gene sequence: CDR1 MDHEN, CDR2 SYDVKM. The CDR3 nucleotides are TGTGCCAGCAGAACCGACAGGGTGAACACTGAAGCTTTCTTT. Translating it yields CASRTDRVNTEAFF.

This chain connects TRBV7-9 to TRBJ2-1; TRBD2 aligns across 8 bases. Per the germline V gene, CDR1 is SEHNR and CDR2 is FQNEAQ (reference sequence). With 7 bases clipped from V and 8 bases from J, the junction kept 10 bases outside the gene matches. This CDR3 contains 14 residues. CDR3 DNA sequence: TGTGCCAGCACCCCCAGCGGGAGAGGGGATGAGCAGTTCTTC. It yields the protein CASTPSGRGDEQFF. Together with reference TRBV7-9 and TRBJ2-1, the CDR3 gives the full variable domain: DTGVSQNPRHKITKRGQNVTFRCDPISEHNRLYWYRQTLGQGPEFLTYFQNEAQLEKSRLLSDRFSAERPKGSFSTLEIQRTEQGDSAMYLCASTPSGRGDEQFFGPGTRLTVL.

This sequence joins TRBV27 and TRBJ2-2; TRBD2 matches at 8 bases. After removal of 2 bases from V and 5 bases from J, the junction contained 7 bases not matched to a gene. CDR1 MNHEY and CDR2 SMNVEV come from the germline V gene (reference sequence). The CDR3 is 16 residues long. DNA for the CDR3: TGTGCCAGCAGTTTAATCAGCGGGAGTAATACCGGGGAGCTGTTTTTT. Translation gives CASSLISGSNTGELFF.

V is TRBV15 and J is TRBJ1-6; the D gene is possibly TRBD1 (5 bases). V was clipped by 1 base and J by 3 bases, with 19 bases between them. The germline V gene encodes CDR1 LNHNV and CDR2 YYDKDF (reference sequence). This CDR3 region has 19 residues. CDR3 loop: CATSRVSGNWAGYNSPLHF. The CDR3 DNA sequence: TGTGCCACCAGCAGAGTGTCAGGGAACTGGGCTGGCTATAATTCACCCCTCCACTTT.

As concerns this clone: A read error may produce the germline difference seen at one junction end. The chain carries TRBV7-7 and TRBJ2-3, with 8 nucleotides matching TRBD2. The germline V gene encodes CDR1 SSHAT and CDR2 FNYEAQ (reference sequence). The CDR3 length is 15 residues. CDR3 loop: CASSLLADSTDTQYF. CDR3 in DNA: TGTGCTAGCAGCTTACTAGCGGACAGCACAGATACGCAGTATTTT.

Concerning this clone: The sample holds other DNA sequences that translate to the same CDR3. This chain uses TRBV5-8 with TRBJ1-5; D not certain. V was clipped by 1 base and J by 1 base, with 12 bases between them. CDR1 is SGHTS and CDR2 is YDEGEE in the germline V gene. CDR3 length: 16 amino acids. CDR3: CASSLRGFPSNQPQHF. CDR3 DNA: TGTGCCAGCAGCTTGCGCGGTTTCCCCAGCAATCAGCCCCAGCATTTT.

The J gene is TRBJ2-6, the V gene TRBV28; 7 bases agree with TRBD2. Germline CDR1 and CDR2: MDHEN and SYDVKM. V was pared by 10 bases and J by 2 bases, with 5 bases of the junction left unmatched. This CDR3 region has 14 residues. CDR3 bases: TGTGCCACCACGGGGGGAGCTGGGGCCAACGTCCTGACTTTC. Its translation is CATTGGAGANVLTF. Full variable domain (remainder filled in from reference TRBV28 and TRBJ2-6): DVKVTQSSRYLVKRTGEKVFLECVQDMDHENMFWYRQDPGLGLRLIYFSYDVKMKEKGDIPEGYSVSREKKERFSLILESASTNQTSMYLCATTGGAGANVLTFGAGSRLTVL.

The chain has TRBV10-2 and TRBJ1-1, with 8 bases identical to TRBD1. This CDR3 spans 13 amino acids. J was trimmed by 1 base and V by 7 bases; bases with no gene match: 2. The germline CDR1 and CDR2 sequences are WSHSY and SAAADI. CDR3 residues: CASTGQENTEAFF. Written as DNA, the CDR3 is TGCGCCAGCACGGGACAGGAGAACACTGAAGCTTTCTTT.

The rearrangement links TRBV6-1 to TRBJ2-5; D gene ambiguous. The J call may be incorrect, as the DNA end agrees better with TRBJ2-7. CDR1 and CDR2 (germline): MNHNS, SASEGT. The CDR3 length is 11 residues. In DNA, the CDR3 is TGTGCCAGCAGTGAATTCTACGAGCAGTACTTC. This codes for CASSEFYEQYF.

The gene calls are TRBV5-6 and TRBJ2-5; D is perhaps TRBD2 (6 bases). The CDR3 has 14 amino acids. The V end lost 1 base, the J end lost 1 base, and 8 bases lay between the germline ends. The germline CDR1 and CDR2 sequences are SGHDT and YYEEEE. CDR3 amino acids: CASSLSGGQETQYF. The CDR3 DNA reads as TGTGCCAGCAGCTTGTCCGGGGGCCAAGAGACCCAGTACTTC.

The chain has TRBV6-5 and TRBJ1-2; no definite D call. The ends were cut back, 0 bases at V and 10 bases at J, with 12 bases in the middle. From germline, CDR1 is MNHEY and CDR2 SVGAGI. The CDR3 is made up of 13 amino acids. CDR3 sequence reads: CASSYSVEGTYTF. CDR3 bases: TGTGCCAGCAGTTACTCCGTCGAGGGCACCTACACCTTC.

The chain combines TRBV15 with TRBJ2-2, with 9 nucleotides matching TRBD2. The CDR3 contains 16 residues. Germline assignment: CDR1 LNHNV and CDR2 YYDKDF (reference sequence). Trimming at V came to 1 base and at J to 7 bases, leaving 7 bases not matched to a gene. CDR3 loop: CATSRGGGRAVGELFF. The CDR3 DNA follows: TGTGCCACCAGCAGAGGCGGCGGGAGGGCCGTCGGGGAGCTGTTTTTT.

This clone was detected once. This sequence joins TRBV11-1 and TRBJ2-5, with 14 positions matching TRBD2. The V gene end was trimmed by 3 bases and the J gene end by 2 bases; junction bases not matched to a gene: 2. This CDR3 has 16 residues. Germline V gene lookup returns CDR1 SGHAT and CDR2 FQDESV (reference sequence). The CDR3 DNA sequence: TGTGCCAGCAGCTTTAGGACTAGCGGGAGGCAAGAGACCCAGTACTTC. Its translation is CASSFRTSGRQETQYF.

This clone was seen a single time. J is TRBJ1-5 and V is TRBV28; 8 bases line up with TRBD1. V dropped 3 bases and J dropped 0; count of bases not matched to a gene: 10. There are 18 residues in the CDR3. CDR1 MDHEN and CDR2 SYDVKM come from the germline V gene. The CDR3 loop reads CASSFPRDRKYSNQPQHF. Here the CDR3 DNA reads TGTGCCAGCAGTTTCCCTCGGGACAGGAAATATAGCAATCAGCCCCAGCATTTT.

The genes are TRBV29-1 and TRBJ2-4, with TRBD2 as a possible D gene (6 bases). V lost 6 bases and J lost 4, with 13 bases in between. Germline V gene data show CDR1 as SQVTM and CDR2 as ANQGSEA. The CDR3 has 13 residues. In DNA, the CDR3 is TGCAGCGTAAGGACCGGGGGTAAAAACATTCAGTACTTC. This encodes CSVRTGGKNIQYF.

This clone was recorded a few times. The chain uses TRBV28 and TRBJ1-5; D is perhaps TRBD1 (6 bases). The CDR3 extends over 12 amino acids. The V end lost 8 bases, the J end lost 6 bases, and 11 bases lay between the germline ends. Germline V lookup: CDR1 MDHEN, CDR2 SYDVKM. The CDR3 is CASFRGTQPQHF. In nucleotides, the CDR3 is TGTGCCAGCTTCAGGGGAACTCAGCCCCAGCATTTT.

The rearrangement links TRBV5-5 to TRBJ1-2, with TRBD1 identical over 8 bases. Germline V CDR1 and CDR2: SGHKS, YYEKEE (reference sequence). This CDR3 has 13 residues. V shed 4 bases, J shed 8 bases, and the junction held 7 bases outside the gene matches. CDR3 in DNA: TGTGCCAGCAGCCCTGGGACAGGCGGGGGCTACACCTTC. Residues: CASSPGTGGGYTF. The whole variable domain, filled in from reference TRBV5-5 and TRBJ1-2, reads DAGVTQSPTHLIKTRGQQVTLRCSPISGHKSVSWYQQVLGQGPQFIFQYYEKEERGRGNFPDRFSARQFPNYSSELNVNALLLGDSALYLCASSPGTGGGYTFGSGTRLTVV.

The V gene is TRBV2, the J gene TRBJ2-1, with D possibly TRBD2 on 6 matching bases. In germline, CDR1 is SNHLY, CDR2 FYNNEI. Trimming pared 5 bases from V and 7 bases from J, leaving 9 bases between. The CDR3 runs 12 residues. The chain's CDR3 is CASSPEGNEQFF. The CDR3 DNA follows: TGTGCCAGCAGTCCGGAGGGAAATGAGCAGTTCTTC.

The chain couples TRBV5-1 to TRBJ2-7, with 12 bases aligning to TRBD2. V shed 0 bases, J shed 5 bases, and the junction held 9 bases outside the gene matches. Germline CDR1 reads SGHRS; CDR2 reads YFSETQ. The CDR3 totals 17 residues. CDR3 sequence reads: CASSLGLAGDHLNEQYF. CDR3 nucleotides: TGCGCCAGCAGCTTGGGACTAGCGGGAGACCATTTGAACGAGCAGTACTTC.

This clone was seen a few times. This chain connects TRBV30 to TRBJ1-1, with D uncertain. The germline V gene encodes CDR1 GTSNPN and CDR2 SVGIG (reference sequence). The CDR3 has 11 amino acids. V was pared by 2 bases and J by 6 bases, with 7 bases between. The CDR3: CAWSRRAEAFF. CDR3 nucleotides: TGTGCCTGGAGTCGGAGGGCTGAAGCTTTCTTT.

The chain couples TRBV9 to TRBJ2-5, with TRBD2 matching over 11 bases. The V gene end was trimmed by 3 bases and the J gene end by 5 bases; junction bases not matched to a gene: 3. This CDR3 spans 14 amino acids. Per the germline V gene, CDR1 is SGDLS and CDR2 is YYNGEE. The DNA of the CDR3 is TGTGCCAGCAGCGCTACTAGCGGGAGTGAGACCCAGTACTTC. Its protein product is CASSATSGSETQYF.

This clone was seen a few times. The chain has TRBV9 and TRBJ2-1, with 9 positions matching TRBD2. CDR3 length: 15 residues. CDR1 is SGDLS and CDR2 is YYNGEE in the germline V gene. The J segment lost 11 bases and the V segment lost 0 bases, leaving 9 bases of the junction unmatched. The DNA of the CDR3 is TGTGCCAGCAGCGTAGACCTAGCGGGGCCAAATCAGCAGTTCTTC. This encodes CASSVDLAGPNQQFF.

CDR3 DNA: TGTGCCAGCAGTCAAATGGCGGAAGAGACCCAGTACTTC. It codes for CASSQMAEETQYF. The chain couples TRBV7-2 to TRBJ2-5; D remains unclear. CDR3 length: 13 residues. Trimming took off 6 bases at V and 3 bases at J, with 11 bases between the two ends. Germline CDR1 is SGHTA and CDR2 is FQGNSA.

This chain uses TRBV28 with TRBJ2-7, with D tentatively TRBD1 (6 bases). Between the trimmed V and J ends, which lost 5 bases and 0 bases, there was a span of 8 bases. This CDR3 has 13 residues. Germline CDR1 and CDR2: MDHEN and SYDVKM. The CDR3 is CASSPGHSYEQYF. For the CDR3, the DNA is TGTGCCAGCAGTCCGGGACACTCCTACGAGCAGTACTTC. The complete variable domain, with remaining parts taken from reference TRBV28 and TRBJ2-7, reads DVKVTQSSRYLVKRTGEKVFLECVQDMDHENMFWYRQDPGLGLRLIYFSYDVKMKEKGDIPEGYSVSREKKERFSLILESASTNQTSMYLCASSPGHSYEQYFGPGTRLTVT.

This clone appeared a few times. V usage is TRBV14 and J usage is TRBJ2-5, with 13 bases fitting TRBD2. CDR3 length: 15 amino acids. V trimming: 4 bases; J trimming: 4 bases; junction bases outside the gene matches: 3. Germline CDR1 reads SGHDN; CDR2 reads FVKESK. The CDR3 DNA follows: TGTGCCAGCAGCCTCGGACTAGCGGGAGTAGAGACCCAGTACTTC. Its protein product is CASSLGLAGVETQYF.

The rearrangement uses TRBV6-1 and TRBJ1-3; D is perhaps TRBD1 (6 bases). CDR3 size: 11 residues. In germline, CDR1 is MNHNS, CDR2 SASEGT. V was shortened by 7 bases and J by 10 bases, with 11 bases between the two germline ends. The CDR3 bases are TGTGCCAGCATCGGACAGCGGACCATATATTTT. It translates to CASIGQRTIYF.

This chain uses TRBV27 with TRBJ1-5; no clear D. Germline CDR1 reads MNHEY; CDR2 reads SMNVEV (reference sequence). This CDR3 is built from 15 residues. The germline V and J ends were trimmed by 6 bases and 2 bases, with 14 bases remaining between them. The CDR3: CASRLGRVGNQPQHF. The CDR3 nucleotides are TGTGCCAGCAGACTGGGGAGGGTAGGCAATCAGCCCCAGCATTTT.

The J gene is TRBJ2-3, the V gene TRBV27; a possible D gene is TRBD2 (5 bases). There are 15 residues in the CDR3. Between the trimmed V and J ends, which lost 7 bases and 4 bases, there was a span of 18 bases. CDR1 is MNHEY and CDR2 is SMNVEV in the germline V gene (reference sequence). CDR3 DNA sequence: TGTGCCAGCACCCCGGACTGGACGACGGCAGATACGCAGTATTTT. Amino acids: CASTPDWTTADTQYF.